This is a list of T cell receptor beta chains from one sample in a study of T-cell memory formation after mild COVID-19. TCRdb reprocessed the 5' RACE reads with MiXCR, giving one entry per CDR3 protein. This table has about 38,000 distinct CDR3 sequences, roughly an eighth appearing once. The specimen sequenced was PBMCs or a T cell subset sorted from them (not recorded which). The receptor source for this set is a man aged 18 to 35 who had mild COVID-19 (a few samples of this study predate the infection). Cell type and time point are not known. Both conserved end residues are part of each CDR3. Each record gives: D gene, CDR3 length, J gene, V gene, clone size, CDR3 DNA, CDR3 protein. The D gene is left open where the match is weak. Clone size appears in some rows only: once, few, many, or a class for an expanded clone.

NA 17 TRBJ1-6 TRBV28 many TGTGCCAGCATCACGCCTTACGGGTATGAGGGTAATTCACCCCTCCACTTT CASITPYGYEGNSPLHF
NA 17 TRBJ2-3 TRBV7-2 many TGTGCCAGCACACGCCTCCTTCGACTAGGTGCAACAGATACGCAGTATTTT CASTRLLRLGATDTQYF
NA 14 TRBJ1-1 TRBV5-5 NA TGTGCCAGCAGCTTGGGACGGTCGAACACTGAAGCTTTCTTT CASSLGRSNTEAFF
NA 15 TRBJ2-3 TRBV7-9 medium-sized TGTGCCAGCAGCTCATTAGCGGAGAGCACAGATACGCAGTATTTT CASSSLAESTDTQYF
TRBD1 14 TRBJ1-5 TRBV6-5 many TGTGCCAGCAGTTATGGACAGGGTGGTCAGCCCCAGCATTTT CASSYGQGGQPQHF
TRBD1 17 TRBJ1-1 TRBV7-9 many TGTGCCAGCAGCCCCCACTTGAACCTTGACAGGGGCACTGAAGCTTTCTTT CASSPHLNLDRGTEAFF
NA 13 TRBJ1-2 TRBV12-3/TRBV12-4 many TGTGCCAGCAGTTTCGGCAGGGGAAATGGCTACACCTTC CASSFGRGNGYTF
NA 14 TRBJ2-7 TRBV12-3/TRBV12-4 many TGTGCCAGCAGTTTTAGGCCAGAGAGGTACGAGCAGTACTTC CASSFRPERYEQYF
NA 14 TRBJ2-5 TRBV5-1 NA TGCGCCAGCAGCTTGTTCATCTACGAGGAGACCCAGTACTTC CASSLFIYEETQYF
NA 12 TRBJ1-3 TRBV7-9 many TGTGCCAGCAGCTTTGGAGGAAACACCATATATTTT CASSFGGNTIYF
NA 17 TRBJ1-3 TRBV5-1 many TGCGCCAGCAGCCTACAGGATTGGGGTCACTCTGGAAACACCATATATTTT CASSLQDWGHSGNTIYF
NA 14 TRBJ2-1 TRBV28 many TGTGCCAGCAGTTTCTACAGCTCCTACAATGAGCAGTTCTTC CASSFYSSYNEQFF
NA 13 TRBJ1-6 TRBV3-1 many TGTGCCAGCAGCCTTACTGATAATTCACCCCTCCACTTT CASSLTDNSPLHF
NA 18 TRBJ2-4 TRBV4-1 NA TGCGCCAGCAGCCAAGATGATCCAGGGGCGTCGGGCAAAAACATTCAGTACTTC CASSQDDPGASGKNIQYF
TRBD2 14 TRBJ2-1 TRBV20-1 many TGCAGTGCTAGAGAGGTAGCGGGGGACAATGAGCAGTTCTTC CSAREVAGDNEQFF
NA 12 TRBJ2-7 TRBV20-1 many TGCAGTGCTACAGACGGTCCGTACGAGCAGTACTTC CSATDGPYEQYF
TRBD1 14 TRBJ1-2 TRBV5-1 many TGCGCCAGCAGCTTTCCGGGACAGGACTATGGCTACACCTTC CASSFPGQDYGYTF
NA 12 TRBJ1-2 TRBV28 few TGTGCCAGCAGTGTCTCAGGATCTGGCTACACCTTC CASSVSGSGYTF
NA 16 TRBJ2-2 TRBV18 many TGTGCCAGCTCCCCTTTTGACCCCATGAACACCGGGGAGCTGTTTTTT CASSPFDPMNTGELFF
NA 12 TRBJ2-3 TRBV28 many TGTGCCAGCAGATCCGTGACAGATACGCAGTATTTT CASRSVTDTQYF
NA 11 TRBJ1-2 TRBV2 NA TGTGCCAGCAACAGGGACTATGGCTACACCTTC CASNRDYGYTF
NA 14 TRBJ2-3 TRBV2 few TGTGCCAGCAGTGAAGCAGGGGGCACAGATACGCAGTATTTT CASSEAGGTDTQYF
TRBD2 15 TRBJ2-1 TRBV19 medium-sized TGTGCCAGTAGTATACTGACTAGCGAAGTCAATGAGCAGTTCTTC CASSILTSEVNEQFF
NA 16 TRBJ2-2 TRBV7-9 many TGTGCCAGCAGCCTCCCCCCGCGTAGGAACACCGGGGAGCTGTTTTTT CASSLPPRRNTGELFF
TRBD1 15 TRBJ1-3 TRBV12-3/TRBV12-4 few TGTGCCAGCAGAGAGGGACAGGCCGCGGGAAACACCATATATTTT CASREGQAAGNTIYF
NA 13 TRBJ1-5 TRBV27 many TGTGCCAGCAGTTTGGGTAGCAATCAGCCCCAGCATTTT CASSLGSNQPQHF
NA 14 TRBJ1-1 TRBV18 few TGTGCCAGCTCACAAAACAGGGCCGGCACTGAAGCTTTCTTT CASSQNRAGTEAFF
TRBD1 15 TRBJ2-3 TRBV6-4 many TGTGCCAGCAGTGACTCACAGGGGTCAACAGATACGCAGTATTTT CASSDSQGSTDTQYF
TRBD2 14 TRBJ2-1 TRBV5-1 few TGCGCCAGCAGCTTGCGACTAGCTCCCAATGAGCAGTTCTTC CASSLRLAPNEQFF